The source of this T cell receptor (beta chain) is a study of tumor and adjacent non-tumor tissue in lung cancer. The CDR3 covers 14 residues. Trimming left V 5 bases short and J 1 base short, with 14 bases between. Germline CDR1 and CDR2: DFQATT and SNEGSKA (reference sequence). RNA was extracted from bulk tissue without any cell sorting. More than 3 cm separated this lung sample from the edge of the tumor. Three rounds of nested PCR, following a modified ARM-PCR protocol, produced the TCRbeta library. One entry per CDR3 protein results from TCRdb running MiXCR on the multiplex PCR reads. The sample holds around 100,000 distinct CDR3 sequences, roughly two thirds seen once. This clonotype turned up a few times.

The receptor was derived from a man aged 25 to 40 with non-small cell lung cancer. The sample consisted of distant non-tumor lung tissue. This chain connects TRBV20-1 to TRBJ1-1, with a weak D call TRBD1 (6 bases). CDR3 protein: CSASRRGGNTEAFF. The CDR3 bases are TGCAGTGCTTCACGGAGAGGGGGGAACACTGAAGCTTTCTTT.